A single T cell receptor beta chain is shown here with its context. The antigen is undetermined. This entry comes from a study of cytomegalovirus exposure and HLA in healthy donors. Overall study findings and caveats: The CMV antigen specificity of a few CMV-associated chains was confirmed through in vitro analysis. Presence/absence analyses assumed roughly uniform sequencing depth across donors, which may not hold.

This PCR relied on a set of 60 Vbeta primers and 13 Jbeta primers. Under the authors' procedure: In a later analysis, some 11 million of about 80 million unique beta chains occurred in at least two donors. The assay was immunoSEQ multiplex PCR, and TCRdb's table has in-frame clones only and misses some. The DNA was the basis for D and trimming; V, J and clone size are from that table. This table holds roughly 180,000 clones, roughly three quarters found once. The CDR3 contains 13 residues. CDR1 is MNHNY and CDR2 is SVGAGI in the germline V gene (reference sequence). Trimming removed 4 bases at V and 1 base at J, with 7 bases between.

J is TRBJ1-1 and V is TRBV6-6; no definite D call. Sequencing input: PBMCs. The TCR comes from a male donor in good health and CMV-seronegative. This CDR3 is CASSLPGNTEAFF. The CDR3 DNA is TGTGCCAGCAGTTTGCCGGGGAACACTGAAGCTTTCTTT.